This is a list of T cell receptor beta chains from one sample in a study of cytomegalovirus exposure and HLA in healthy donors. The protocol was immunoSEQ multiplex PCR, while the TCRdb copy is restricted to in-frame clones and leaves out a portion. The sample totals around 60,000 clones. Sequenced: PBMCs. The receptors originated from a woman younger than 30 in good health and CMV-seronegative. CDR3s include the opening cysteine and the closing phenylalanine or tryptophan. The D gene is left open where the match is weak. Only part of the rows carry a size: once, few, many, or a class if the clone is expanded.

abundance	d_gene	v_gene	j_gene	CDR3aa	CDR3nt
-	-	TRBV25-1	TRBJ1-1	CASWGGGDTEAFF	TGTGCCAGCTGGGGAGGGGGTGACACTGAAGCTTTCTTT
-	-	TRBV6-1	TRBJ2-7	CASSATNNYEQYF	TGTGCCAGCAGTGCCACCAACAACTACGAGCAGTACTTC
-	-	TRBV4-1	TRBJ1-5	CASSQDGGATGNSNQPQHF	TGCGCCAGCAGCCAAGATGGTGGGGCGACAGGCAATAGCAATCAGCCCCAGCATTTT
-	TRBD2	TRBV28	TRBJ2-7	CASSGRGYEQYF	TGTGCCAGCAGTGGGAGGGGTTACGAGCAGTACTTC
-	TRBD2	TRBV11-2	TRBJ2-5	CASSLNSGRQETQYF	TGTGCCAGCAGCTTAAACAGCGGGAGGCAAGAGACCCAGTACTTC
-	-	TRBV5-4	TRBJ1-2	CASSLTGNTNYGYTF	TGTGCCAGCAGCTTAACAGGGAATACTAACTATGGCTACACCTTC
-	-	TRBV7-8	TRBJ2-5	CASSWDAGQETQYF	TGTGCCAGCAGCTGGGACGCGGGGCAAGAGACCCAGTACTTC
-	-	TRBV19	TRBJ1-6	CASSIKKRDSPLHF	TGTGCCAGTAGTATAAAAAAGAGGGATTCACCCCTCCACTTT
-	-	TRBV13	TRBJ1-1	CASSLKWPVVRGDRRTEAFF	TGTGCCAGCAGCTTAAAGTGGCCAGTTGTCCGAGGTGATAGGCGCACTGAAGCTTTCTTT
-	TRBD2	TRBV7-9	TRBJ2-1	CASSPRVAGVYNEQFF	TGTGCCAGCAGCCCCCGGGTCGCGGGAGTCTACAATGAGCAGTTCTTC
-	TRBD1	TRBV28	TRBJ1-1	CASRLTGVPTEAFF	TGTGCCAGCAGGCTTACAGGGGTGCCCACTGAAGCTTTCTTT
-	TRBD2	TRBV7-3	TRBJ2-1	CASSLVHLAGAPLNEQFF	TGTGCCAGCAGCTTAGTGCATCTCGCGGGAGCTCCATTGAATGAGCAGTTCTTC
-	TRBD2	TRBV6-5	TRBJ2-7	CASMLNSGSAYEQYF	TGTGCCAGCATGTTAAATAGCGGGAGCGCCTACGAGCAGTACTTC
-	TRBD1	TRBV30	TRBJ2-7	CAWSGQGDSEQYF	TGTGCCTGGAGTGGACAGGGGGACAGCGAGCAGTACTTC
-	TRBD2	TRBV9	TRBJ2-2	CASTGRATGELFF	TGTGCCAGCACCGGGAGGGCAACCGGGGAGCTGTTTTTT
-	-	TRBV19	TRBJ2-7	CASIGEVSEQYF	TGTGCCAGTATTGGAGAGGTTAGCGAGCAGTACTTC
-	-	TRBV5-6	TRBJ2-7	CASSLWTTTYEQYF	TGTGCCAGCAGCTTGTGGACAACAACCTACGAGCAGTACTTC
-	TRBD2	TRBV5-1	TRBJ2-7	CASSWLAGDSYEQYF	TGCGCCAGCAGCTGGTTAGCGGGAGACTCCTACGAGCAGTACTTC
-	-	TRBV28	TRBJ2-7	CASSSGQYEQYF	TGTGCCAGCAGTTCAGGCCAATACGAGCAGTACTTC
-	-	TRBV18	TRBJ2-1	CASSRQLATGEQFF	TGTGCCAGCTCACGCCAGCTAGCGACTGGTGAGCAGTTCTTC
-	-	TRBV19	TRBJ1-1	CASSIGPGATEAFF	TGTGCCAGTAGTATAGGACCGGGAGCCACTGAAGCTTTCTTT
-	TRBD1	TRBV29-1	TRBJ2-7	CSVGGFNRDRHYEQYF	TGCAGCGTTGGAGGGTTTAACCGGGACAGGCACTACGAGCAGTACTTC
-	-	TRBV30	TRBJ1-5	CAWSHIRGPGGNQPQHF	TGTGCCTGGAGCCACATAAGGGGCCCGGGGGGCAATCAGCCCCAGCATTTT
-	-	TRBV5-1	TRBJ1-1	CASSWGAGGDGNTEAFF	TGCGCCAGCAGCTGGGGCGCAGGAGGGGATGGGAACACTGAAGCTTTCTTT
-	-	TRBV6-1	TRBJ1-2	CASSPQGLDGYTF	TGTGCCAGCAGCCCACAGGGTCTCGACGGCTACACCTTC
-	TRBD1	TRBV9	TRBJ2-1	CASSPLRQGPYNEQFF	TGTGCCAGCAGCCCCCTTCGACAGGGACCCTACAATGAGCAGTTCTTC
-	-	TRBV7-2	TRBJ1-3	CASSLEDHTGYTIYF	TGTGCCAGCAGCTTAGAAGATCACACAGGCTACACCATATATTTT
-	TRBD1	TRBV25-1	TRBJ1-6	CASSASGTAGTSPLHF	TGTGCCAGCAGTGCCTCGGGGACAGCTGGAACTTCACCCCTCCACTTT
-	-	TRBV10-3	TRBJ1-2	CAISDPIGPRRWDYGYTF	TGTGCCATCAGTGACCCTATCGGGCCTCGGAGGTGGGACTATGGCTACACCTTC
-	TRBD1	TRBV6-5	TRBJ2-2	CASSAPGQDTGELFF	TGTGCCAGCAGTGCACCGGGACAGGACACCGGGGAGCTGTTTTTT
-	TRBD2	TRBV5-4	TRBJ2-3	CASSPGLASTDTQYF	TGTGCCAGCAGTCCCGGACTAGCCAGCACAGATACGCAGTATTTT
medium-sized	TRBD2	TRBV5-5	TRBJ2-7	CASSRAPGTSGGGASEQYF	TGTGCCAGCAGCCGGGCCCCCGGGACTAGCGGGGGCGGGGCGTCGGAGCAGTACTTC
-	TRBD2	TRBV19	TRBJ2-3	CASSISGGSTDTQYF	TGTGCCAGTAGTATAAGCGGGGGGAGCACAGATACGCAGTATTTT
-	TRBD2	TRBV7-9	TRBJ2-7	CASSRLAGGQYEQYF	TGTGCCAGCAGTCGACTAGCGGGGGGGCAGTACGAGCAGTACTTC
-	TRBD1	TRBV19	TRBJ2-6	CASRPTGDGANVLTF	TGTGCCAGTCGACCCACAGGGGATGGGGCCAACGTCCTGACTTTC
-	TRBD1	TRBV6-1	TRBJ1-5	CASKSGQGMVQPQHF	TGTGCCAGCAAATCGGGACAGGGGATGGTTCAGCCCCAGCATTTT
-	TRBD1	TRBV13	TRBJ1-2	CASRSTGDYGYTF	TGTGCCAGCAGGTCAACAGGGGACTATGGCTACACCTTC
-	TRBD2	TRBV11-1	TRBJ2-5	CASSLAGRVQETQYF	TGTGCCAGCAGCTTAGCAGGGAGGGTCCAAGAGACCCAGTACTTC
-	-	TRBV30	TRBJ2-1	CAWSWTVEQFF	TGTGCCTGGAGTTGGACAGTCGAGCAGTTCTTC
-	-	TRBV30	TRBJ1-5	CAWGAGGFSNQPQHF	TGTGCCTGGGGAGCCGGGGGGTTTAGCAATCAGCCCCAGCATTTT
-	-	TRBV9	TRBJ1-4	CASSVDPTGTNEKLFF	TGTGCCAGCAGCGTAGACCCCACAGGGACTAATGAAAAACTGTTTTTT
-	TRBD2	TRBV5-1	TRBJ2-7	CASSALAGGREQYF	TGCGCCAGCAGCGCCCTAGCGGGGGGGAGGGAGCAGTACTTC
-	-	TRBV2	TRBJ1-2	CASSGAGLYGYTF	TGTGCCAGCAGTGGGGCAGGTCTCTATGGCTACACCTTC
-	-	TRBV13	TRBJ2-7	CASSSRGQRTHEQYF	TGTGCCAGCAGCTCCCGAGGACAGAGGACCCACGAGCAGTACTTC
-	-	TRBV15	TRBJ1-1	CATSRDRVAEAFF	TGTGCCACCAGCAGAGATCGGGTTGCTGAAGCTTTCTTT
-	TRBD2	TRBV4-1	TRBJ2-1	CASSQEGLAMLYNEQFF	TGCGCCAGCAGCCAAGAAGGACTAGCGATGTTATACAATGAGCAGTTCTTC
-	-	TRBV2	TRBJ1-1	CASMGSSKTGMSFF	TGTGCCAGCATGGGGTCATCAAAGACAGGTATGTCTTTCTTT
-	-	TRBV6-5	TRBJ2-7	CASSYSQGSANEQYF	TGTGCCAGCAGTTACTCACAGGGTAGCGCAAACGAGCAGTACTTC
-	TRBD1	TRBV19	TRBJ1-2	CASSTRDSTYGYTF	TGTGCCAGTAGTACCCGGGACAGCACCTATGGCTACACCTTC
-	TRBD1	TRBV28	TRBJ1-2	CASSLTTVGTESGYTF	TGTGCCAGCAGTTTAACTACTGTCGGGACAGAAAGTGGCTACACCTTC
-	TRBD1	TRBV9	TRBJ1-1	CASSVSDRGRRHTEAFF	TGTGCCAGCAGCGTGTCGGACAGGGGGCGTCGGCACACTGAAGCTTTCTTT
-	-	TRBV9	TRBJ1-1	CASSFTGNTEAFF	TGTGCCAGCAGCTTCACAGGGAACACTGAAGCTTTCTTT